These 2 T cell receptor beta chains were all obtained from the same sample, sequenced in a study of T cells in Graves' hyperthyroidism and ophthalmopathy. RNA transcripts served as the template for amplifying TCR beta CDR3 regions. RT-PCR in the first round (using the HTBI primer set) targeted the TCR CDR3. TCRdb independently ran MiXCR on the multiplex PCR reads; one entry per CDR3 protein. This sample has 490,000 or so distinct CDR3 sequences, with 40% to 50% found just once. Sequencing input: peripheral blood or thyroid tissue (not recorded which). The receptors stem from an adult woman with Graves' disease, either hyperthyroidism or ophthalmopathy (not recorded which).

The genes are TRBV20-1 and TRBJ1-1, with 7 bases lining up with TRBD1. With 6 bases clipped from V and 6 bases from J, the junction kept 7 bases outside the gene matches. There are 12 residues in the CDR3. Germline V gives CDR1 DFQATT, CDR2 SNEGSKA (reference sequence). In nucleotides, the CDR3 is TGCAGTGCCCAGCGGGGACAGTCTGAAGCTTTCTTT. Its translation is CSAQRGQSEAFF.

The V and J genes are TRBV7-3 and TRBJ1-2; D is perhaps TRBD1 (5 bases). The V gene's germline CDR1 is SGHTA and CDR2 FQGTGA. Trimming cost V 4 bases and J 5 bases, with 8 bases left between them. The CDR3 has 12 residues. CDR3 sequence: CASSSPGYGYTF. The CDR3 nucleotides are TGTGCCAGCAGCTCCCCAGGGTATGGCTACACCTTC.